A selection of T cell receptor beta chains follows, all from one sample in a study of tumor-infiltrating lymphocytes in oesophageal squamous cell carcinoma. From the PCR reads, TCRdb called clonotypes with MiXCR, one entry per CDR3 protein. The table includes about 12,000 distinct CDR3 sequences, roughly 54% detected once. The material sequenced was esophageal tumor tissue. All receptors derive from a female donor with esophageal squamous cell carcinoma. The CDR3 runs from the conserved cysteine through the conserved F or W. Fields, in order: V gene, D gene, clone size, J gene, CDR3 protein, CDR3 DNA. D genes are given only for firm matches. Size is omitted from some rows. Given values are once, few, many or a class for expanded clones.

>TRBV5-5|NA|many|TRBJ2-2
CASNRQPNTGELFF
TGTGCCAGCAACAGACAGCCGAACACCGGGGAGCTGTTTTTT
>TRBV6-6|NA|NA|TRBJ1-1
CASSTGSTEAFF
TGTGCCAGCAGTACGGGGAGCACTGAAGCTTTCTTT
>TRBV12-3/TRBV12-4|NA|NA|TRBJ1-2
CAIGGGGGYTF
TGTGCCATTGGGGGAGGAGGTGGCTACACCTTC
>TRBV15|NA|NA|TRBJ2-5
CATSRDGTTGPQETQYF
TGTGCCACCAGCAGAGATGGAACAACGGGGCCACAAGAGACCCAGTACTTC
>TRBV7-6|TRBD1|NA|TRBJ2-2
CASSPGTGVAGELFF
TGTGCCAGCAGCCCAGGGACAGGGGTGGCCGGGGAGCTGTTTTTT
>TRBV10-2|TRBD2|medium-sized|TRBJ2-6
CASIGLAGGPSGANVLTF
TGCGCCAGCATCGGACTAGCGGGAGGGCCCTCTGGGGCCAACGTCCTGACTTTC
>TRBV10-1|NA|many|TRBJ1-3
CANRHGSGNTIYF
TGCGCCAACAGACACGGCTCTGGAAACACCATATATTTT
>TRBV7-6|NA|NA|TRBJ1-1
CASSLVGAGSEAFF
TGTGCCAGCAGCTTAGTAGGGGCTGGGAGTGAAGCTTTCTTT
>TRBV7-9|NA|NA|TRBJ2-1
CASSLGPAAYNEQFF
TGTGCCAGCAGCTTGGGGCCTGCGGCCTACAATGAGCAGTTCTTC
>TRBV2|NA|NA|TRBJ1-1
CASSPQEMNTEAFF
TGTGCCAGCAGTCCTCAGGAGATGAACACTGAAGCTTTCTTT
>TRBV12-3/TRBV12-4|NA|NA|TRBJ1-1
CASSLRGADTEAFF
TGTGCCAGCAGTTTACGGGGGGCGGACACTGAAGCTTTCTTT
>TRBV7-8|TRBD1|NA|TRBJ2-7
CASSLPPGTGSVEQYF
TGTGCCAGCAGCTTACCTCCCGGGACAGGGTCCGTGGAGCAGTACTTC
>TRBV10-3|NA|many|TRBJ2-7
CAISDGLVLHEQYF
TGTGCCATCAGTGACGGGTTGGTGCTCCACGAGCAGTACTTC
>TRBV11-1|TRBD1|once|TRBJ1-1
CASSQADRRTEAFF
TGTGCCAGCAGCCAGGCGGACAGGCGAACTGAAGCTTTCTTT
>TRBV7-9|TRBD1|NA|TRBJ1-2
CASSPPDRAKGYTF
TGTGCCAGCAGCCCCCCGGACAGGGCAAAGGGCTACACCTTC
>TRBV7-9|NA|few|TRBJ1-4
CASSLGGRTGEKLFF
TGTGCCAGCAGCTTAGGGGGACGGACGGGTGAAAAACTGTTTTTT
>TRBV5-5|NA|NA|TRBJ2-5
CASSLMLQETQYF
TGTGCCAGCAGCTTAATGCTGCAAGAGACCCAGTACTTC
>TRBV7-6|NA|NA|TRBJ2-5
CASSLARQEETQYF
TGTGCCAGCAGCTTAGCGCGACAGGAAGAGACCCAGTACTTC
>TRBV4-1|NA|NA|TRBJ2-4
CASSLGEAKNIQYF
TGCGCCAGCAGCCTCGGAGAGGCCAAAAACATTCAGTACTTC
>TRBV7-2|TRBD1|NA|TRBJ2-2
CASSSGGSAGELFF
TGTGCCAGCAGCTCAGGGGGCAGCGCCGGGGAGCTGTTTTTT
>TRBV6-1|TRBD1|NA|TRBJ2-6
CASRTTGAGANVLTF
TGTGCCAGCAGGACCACAGGGGCTGGGGCCAACGTCCTGACTTTC
>TRBV7-3|NA|few|TRBJ2-1
CASSSIQMDEQFF
TGTGCCAGCAGCTCCATACAGATGGATGAGCAGTTCTTC
>TRBV6-6|TRBD1|NA|TRBJ2-1
CASSYLGTGTNEQFF
TGTGCCAGCAGTTACTTGGGGACAGGAACTAATGAGCAGTTCTTC
>TRBV27|TRBD2|NA|TRBJ2-3
CASRLAGGPSDTQYF
TGTGCCAGCAGGCTAGCGGGAGGGCCATCAGATACGCAGTATTTT
>TRBV7-2|NA|NA|TRBJ2-5
CASSPSRETQYF
TGTGCCAGCAGCCCGTCCCGGGAGACCCAGTACTTC
>TRBV11-2|TRBD1|NA|TRBJ1-4
CASSSLPRGHGEKLFF
TGTGCCAGCAGCTCCCTCCCTAGGGGGCATGGTGAAAAACTGTTTTTT
>TRBV7-3|TRBD2|NA|TRBJ2-7
CASSLTRDYNEQYF
TGTGCCAGCAGCTTAACGCGGGACTACAATGAGCAGTACTTC
>TRBV7-2|NA|NA|TRBJ2-7
CASSLRTANYEQYF
TGTGCCAGCAGCTTACGGACTGCAAATTACGAGCAGTACTTC
>TRBV7-9|NA|few|TRBJ2-5
CASSPSSETQYF
TGTGCCAGCAGCCCCAGTTCAGAGACCCAGTACTTC
>TRBV5-1|NA|NA|TRBJ2-7
CASSPDRDYEQYF
TGCGCCAGCAGCCCGGACCGAGATTACGAGCAGTACTTC
>TRBV7-9|NA|NA|TRBJ2-1
CASSLETGGPYNEQFF
TGTGCCAGCAGCTTAGAGACAGGAGGTCCCTACAATGAGCAGTTCTTC
>TRBV27|NA|NA|TRBJ2-4
CASSQLAKNIQYF
TGTGCCAGCAGTCAGCTGGCCAAAAACATTCAGTACTTC
>TRBV5-1|NA|few|TRBJ2-7
CASSLLGDYEQYF
TGCGCCAGCAGCTTGTTAGGGGACTACGAGCAGTACTTC
>TRBV5-5|TRBD2|NA|TRBJ2-1
CASSLVGGAVREQFF
TGTGCCAGCAGCTTGGTCGGGGGGGCCGTTCGTGAGCAGTTCTTC
>TRBV12-3/TRBV12-4|NA|NA|TRBJ1-1
CASRGTYTEAFF
TGTGCCAGCAGAGGGACCTACACTGAAGCTTTCTTT
>TRBV19|NA|few|TRBJ2-2
CASSYWRDGSGELFF
TGTGCCAGTAGTTACTGGAGGGATGGGTCCGGGGAGCTGTTTTTT
>TRBV6-1|NA|few|TRBJ2-3
CASRRDPTDTQYF
TGTGCCAGCAGGAGGGACCCCACAGATACGCAGTATTTT
>TRBV7-6|TRBD2|NA|TRBJ2-5
CASSPGTKQETQYF
TGTGCCAGCAGCCCCGGGACTAAACAAGAGACCCAGTACTTC
>TRBV7-2|NA|NA|TRBJ1-2
CASSPSWGGGYTF
TGTGCCAGCAGCCCAAGCTGGGGGGGAGGATACACCTTC
>TRBV7-6|NA|NA|TRBJ2-7
CASSLGPETGFYEQYF
TGTGCCAGCAGCTTAGGCCCCGAGACAGGTTTCTACGAGCAGTACTTC